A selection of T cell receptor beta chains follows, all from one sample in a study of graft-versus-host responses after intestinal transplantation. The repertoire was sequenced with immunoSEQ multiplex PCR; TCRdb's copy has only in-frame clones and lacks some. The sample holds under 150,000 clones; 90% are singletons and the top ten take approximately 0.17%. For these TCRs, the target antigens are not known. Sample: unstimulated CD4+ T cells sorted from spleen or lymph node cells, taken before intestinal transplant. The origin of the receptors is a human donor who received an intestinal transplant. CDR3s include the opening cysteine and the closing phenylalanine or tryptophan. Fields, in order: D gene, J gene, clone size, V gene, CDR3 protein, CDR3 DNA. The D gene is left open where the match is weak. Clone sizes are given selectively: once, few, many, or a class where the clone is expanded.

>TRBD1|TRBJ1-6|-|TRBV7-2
CASSPGTGVGSPLHF
TGTGCCAGCAGCCCTGGGACAGGGGTCGGATCACCCCTCCACTTT
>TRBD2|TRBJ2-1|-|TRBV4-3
CASSQTGTTQFF
TGCGCCAGCAGCCAGACCGGGACTACTCAGTTCTTC
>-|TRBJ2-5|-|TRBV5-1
CASSYTGQQETQYF
TGCGCCAGCAGCTATACAGGACAGCAAGAGACCCAGTACTTC
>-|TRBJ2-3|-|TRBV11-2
CASSPGWSTDTQYF
TGTGCCAGCAGCCCAGGGTGGAGCACAGATACGCAGTATTTT
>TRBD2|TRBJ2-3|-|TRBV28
CASSLRLAADTQYF
TGTGCCAGCAGTCTTCGACTAGCGGCAGATACGCAGTATTTT
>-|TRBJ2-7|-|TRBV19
CASSIRRGYEQYF
TGTGCCAGTAGTATAAGGCGGGGCTACGAGCAGTACTTC
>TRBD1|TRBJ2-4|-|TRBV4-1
CASSHLDRGKNIQYF
TGCGCCAGCAGCCATTTGGACAGGGGAAAAAACATTCAGTACTTC
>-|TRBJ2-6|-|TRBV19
CASSTRGGTGANVLTF
TGTGCCAGTAGTACCAGGGGAGGGACGGGGGCCAACGTCCTGACTTTC
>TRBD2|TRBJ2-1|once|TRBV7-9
CASSPPLSGRAYNEQFF
TGTGCCAGCAGCCCCCCTCTGAGCGGGAGGGCCTACAATGAGCAGTTCTTC
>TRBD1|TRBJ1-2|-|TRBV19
CASSLTTGPNGYTF
TGTGCCAGTAGTTTGACGACAGGGCCTAATGGCTACACCTTT
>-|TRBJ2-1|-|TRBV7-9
CASSLMQGGDEQFF
TGTGCCAGCAGCTTGATGCAGGGGGGTGATGAGCAGTTCTTC
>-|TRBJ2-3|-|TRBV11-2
CASSLDGLAWSDTQYF
TGTGCCAGCAGCTTAGATGGTCTAGCATGGAGCGATACGCAGTATTTT
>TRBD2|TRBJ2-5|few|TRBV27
CASSSVLAGGQETQYF
TGTGCCAGCAGTTCCGTTTTAGCGGGAGGGCAAGAGACCCAGTACTTC
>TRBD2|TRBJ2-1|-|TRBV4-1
CASRTSGGLGDNEQFF
TGCGCCAGCAGGACTAGCGGGGGCCTAGGCGACAATGAGCAGTTCTTC
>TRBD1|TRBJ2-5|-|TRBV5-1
CASSSRTGPGETQYF
TGCGCCAGCAGCTCCCGGACAGGCCCAGGGGAGACCCAGTACTTC
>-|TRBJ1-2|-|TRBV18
CASSPGRDYGYTF
TGTGCCAGCTCACCGGGCAGGGACTATGGCTACACCTTC
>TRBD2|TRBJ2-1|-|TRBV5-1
CASSLEVAGYNEQFF
TGCGCCAGCAGCTTGGAGGTAGCGGGCTACAATGAGCAGTTCTTC
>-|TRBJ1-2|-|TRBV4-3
CASSQDAPRAGISYTF
TGCGCCAGCAGCCAAGATGCTCCCCGCGCAGGGATTAGCTACACCTTC
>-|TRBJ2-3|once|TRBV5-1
CASSLDAVSTDTQYF
TGCGCCAGCAGCTTGGATGCGGTATCCACAGATACGCAGTATTTT
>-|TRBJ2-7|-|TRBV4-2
CASSQGFAGGPYEQYF
TGTGCCAGCAGCCAAGGATTTGCAGGGGGGCCCTACGAGCAGTACTTC
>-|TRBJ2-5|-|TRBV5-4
CASSVLPLGAETQYF
TGTGCCAGCAGCGTACTTCCCTTGGGGGCCGAGACCCAGTACTTC
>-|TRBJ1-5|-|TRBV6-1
CASSESGPGNQPQHF
TGTGCCAGCAGTGAATCTGGGCCTGGCAATCAGCCCCAGCATTTT
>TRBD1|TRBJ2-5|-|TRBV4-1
CASSQGRGHLQETQYF
TGCGCCAGCAGCCAAGGTAGGGGGCATCTCCAAGAGACCCAGTACTTC
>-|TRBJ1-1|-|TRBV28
CASRKPAGRGINTEAFF
TGTGCCAGCAGGAAACCGGCAGGGCGAGGAATAAACACTGAAGCTTTCTTT
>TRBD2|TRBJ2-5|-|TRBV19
CASSIRLAGGQETQYF
TGTGCCAGTAGTATTAGGCTAGCGGGAGGACAAGAGACCCAGTACTTC
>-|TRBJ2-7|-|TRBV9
CASSSGLENYEQYF
TGTGCCAGCAGCTCCGGACTGGAAAACTACGAGCAGTACTTC
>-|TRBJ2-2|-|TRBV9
CASSVNPEANTGELFF
TGTGCCAGCAGCGTCAACCCAGAGGCGAACACCGGGGAGCTGTTTTTT
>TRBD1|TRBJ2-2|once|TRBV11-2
CASSLAGGTGELFF
TGTGCCAGCAGCTTAGCAGGGGGCACCGGGGAGCTGTTTTTT
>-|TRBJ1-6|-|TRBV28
CASSLPGFNSPLHF
TGTGCCAGCAGTTTACCAGGATTTAATTCACCCCTCCACTTT
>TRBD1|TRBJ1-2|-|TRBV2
CASSFSGQASYGYTF
TGTGCCAGCAGTTTCTCCGGACAGGCGAGCTATGGCTACACCTTC
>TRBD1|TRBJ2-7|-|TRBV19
CASSMRGTGVEQYF
TGTGCCAGTAGTATGCGTGGGACAGGGGTCGAGCAGTACTTC
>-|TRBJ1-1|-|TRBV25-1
CASSPSGGITEAFF
TGTGCCAGCAGTCCGTCGGGGGGAATCACTGAAGCTTTCTTT
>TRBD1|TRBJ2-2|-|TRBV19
CASSTGQTRGGELFF
TGTGCCAGTAGTACGGGACAGACCCGGGGCGGGGAGCTGTTTTTT
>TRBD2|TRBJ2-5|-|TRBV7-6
CASTRGLAAREETQYF
TGTGCCAGCACCCGTGGACTAGCGGCCCGAGAAGAGACCCAGTACTTC
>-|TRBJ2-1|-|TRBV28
CASSWPGAEGSYNEQFF
TGTGCCAGCAGTTGGCCAGGGGCCGAGGGCTCCTACAATGAGCAGTTCTTC
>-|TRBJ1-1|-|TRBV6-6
CASSYPEGEGNTEAFF
TGTGCCAGCAGTTACCCCGAGGGGGAGGGGAACACTGAAGCTTTCTTT
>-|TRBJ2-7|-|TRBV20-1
CSAIRDYEQYF
TGCAGTGCTATTCGAGATTACGAGCAGTACTTC
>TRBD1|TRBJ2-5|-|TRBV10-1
CASPTGQGKLQETQYF
TGCGCCAGCCCTACTGGACAGGGTAAATTACAAGAGACCCAGTACTTC
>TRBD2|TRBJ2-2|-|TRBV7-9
CASSLPSGGTSVNTGELFF
TGTGCCAGCAGCCTCCCCTCCGGCGGGACTAGCGTGAACACCGGGGAGCTGTTTTTT
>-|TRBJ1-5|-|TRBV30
CAWGGQRNQPQHF
TGTGCCTGGGGTGGACAGCGCAATCAGCCCCAGCATTTT
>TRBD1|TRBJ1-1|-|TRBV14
CASSVPGQMNTEAFF
TGTGCCAGCAGCGTACCGGGACAGATGAACACTGAAGCTTTCTTT
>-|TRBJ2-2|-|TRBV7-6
CASSTVRGFSGELFF
TGTGCCAGCAGCACTGTCCGGGGATTCAGCGGGGAGCTGTTTTTT
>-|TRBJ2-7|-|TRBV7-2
CASSLETSSYEQYF
TGTGCCAGCAGCTTAGAGACTAGTTCCTACGAGCAGTACTTC
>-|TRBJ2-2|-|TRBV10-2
CASSLPRDKNTGELFF
TGCGCCAGCAGCCTCCCCCGGGACAAGAACACCGGGGAGCTGTTTTTT
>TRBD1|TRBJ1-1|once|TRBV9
CASSVDPGGTEAFF
TGTGCCAGCAGCGTAGATCCAGGGGGCACTGAAGCTTTCTTT
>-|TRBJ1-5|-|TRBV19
CASSHLPGNNQPQHF
TGTGCCAGTAGTCATCTTCCAGGGAACAATCAGCCCCAGCATTTT
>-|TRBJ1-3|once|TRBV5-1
CASSLVGQTFGNTIYF
TGCGCCAGCAGCTTGGTGGGGCAGACGTTTGGAAACACCATATATTTT
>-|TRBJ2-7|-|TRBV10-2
CASRGGQLYEQYF
TGCGCCAGCAGGGGGGGACAGCTCTACGAGCAGTACTTC
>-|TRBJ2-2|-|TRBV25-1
CASRGAGGATGELFF
TGTGCCAGCAGGGGTGCTGGGGGCGCCACCGGGGAGCTGTTTTTT